This TCR beta chain is drawn from a study of shared T cell receptors in the human thymus. Assay: immunoSEQ multiplex PCR; the TCRdb copy retains only in-frame clones and omits some. The table lists some 660,000 clones, around 87% of them singletons. Germline V gives CDR1 SGHNT, CDR2 YYREEE (reference sequence). The CDR3 totals 14 residues. Trimming pared 0 bases from V and 2 bases from J, leaving 8 bases between. The sample also formed part of further work on human thymus T cells. This second study notes: Healthy Finnish infants undergoing corrective surgery for congenital heart defects provided the donor material. Resections obtained during corrective heart surgery supplied the thymus tissue. Thymic and blood repertoires seemed to show skewed V and J gene use. Unrelated individuals had highly overlapping thymic repertoires, as reported in related research.

Material: thymocytes. The sequence was collected from a boy under two years old with a congenital heart defect. The chain carries TRBV5-4 and TRBJ1-2; no clear D gene. The CDR3 bases are TGTGCCAGCAGCTTGGCAGTACTAAACTATGGCTACACCTTC. It translates to CASSLAVLNYGYTF.